Listed below are T cell receptor beta chains from one sample, sequenced in a study of cytomegalovirus exposure and HLA in healthy donors. Only in-frame clones appear in the TCRdb table, and some are missing; sequencing was by immunoSEQ multiplex PCR. This table has roughly 73,000 clones, approximately 84% appearing once. The sample consisted of PBMCs. These receptors were obtained from a woman aged 50 to 60 in good health and CMV-seronegative. CDR3s include the opening cysteine and the closing phenylalanine or tryptophan. The D gene is left open where the match is weak. Size values are once, few and many counts, or a class for expanded clones, and some rows have none.

size | J | D | V | length | DNA | CDR3
NA | TRBJ1-4 | NA | TRBV5-6 | 14 | TGTGCCAGCAGAACCCAGGGATCTAATGGAAAACTGTTTTTT | CASRTQGSNGKLFF
once | TRBJ1-1 | NA | TRBV28 | 13 | TGTGCCAGCAGTTTACCGGGATACCGTGAAGCTTTCTTT | CASSLPGYREAFF
NA | TRBJ1-4 | NA | TRBV9 | 13 | TGTGCCAGCAGCGTAGGGACTGTGGAAAAACTGTTTTTT | CASSVGTVEKLFF
NA | TRBJ2-2 | TRBD2 | TRBV5-1 | 16 | TGCGCCAGCAGCTCCTTGACTAGCGATGGTGGCGGGGAGCTGTTTTTT | CASSSLTSDGGGELFF
NA | TRBJ2-7 | TRBD1 | TRBV9 | 16 | TGTGCCAGCAGCGCCCCGGGACAGGAAGTATCCTACGAGCAGTACTTC | CASSAPGQEVSYEQYF
NA | TRBJ1-1 | NA | TRBV6-5 | 13 | TGTGCCAGCAGATCGACAGTTCCCGCTGAAGCTTTCTTT | CASRSTVPAEAFF
NA | TRBJ1-5 | NA | TRBV6-1 | 19 | TGTGCCAGCAGTGAATCAACCACTTGGACAGCCCGTGGGACTCAGCCCCAGCATTTT | CASSESTTWTARGTQPQHF
NA | TRBJ2-1 | NA | TRBV19 | 14 | TGTGCCAGTAGTGGGATAGCGGCCCTCAATGAGCAGTTCTTC | CASSGIAALNEQFF
NA | TRBJ2-7 | TRBD1 | TRBV2 | 12 | TGTGCCAGCAGCGAACAGGGGAACGAGCAGTACTTC | CASSEQGNEQYF
NA | TRBJ1-1 | TRBD1 | TRBV7-2 | 14 | TGTGCCAGCCGGACAGGGGGCGCCGGCACTGAAGCTTTCTTT | CASRTGGAGTEAFF
NA | TRBJ2-4 | NA | TRBV4-1 | 12 | TGCGCCAGCAGCCAAGAGTGGGAGAAGGGGTACTTC | CASSQEWEKGYF
NA | TRBJ2-3 | TRBD2 | TRBV28 | 19 | TGTGCCAGCAGAGTTTATGTTTTGGGACTAGCGGGAGTTTCAGATACGCAGTATTTT | CASRVYVLGLAGVSDTQYF
NA | TRBJ1-3 | NA | TRBV4-1 | 17 | TGCGCCAGCAGCCAAGAGTGGGGCCAGCACTCTGGAAACACCATATATTTT | CASSQEWGQHSGNTIYF
NA | TRBJ2-2 | TRBD1 | TRBV5-4 | 17 | TGTGCCAGCAGCTTTCCCGTTGACAGGGGACCCACCGGGGAGCTGTTTTTT | CASSFPVDRGPTGELFF
NA | TRBJ2-1 | TRBD2 | TRBV2 | 14 | TGTGCCAGCACTCTAGCGGGATCCTTAGGTGAGCAGTTCTTC | CASTLAGSLGEQFF
NA | TRBJ1-1 | NA | TRBV27 | 15 | TGTGCCAGCAGTCCCATCCAGGGGATTTACACTGAAGCTTTCTTT | CASSPIQGIYTEAFF
few | TRBJ2-1 | TRBD2 | TRBV7-3 | 18 | TGTGCCAGCAGCCAACCCTCACTAATAGCGGGAGGGCCTCATGAGCAGTTCTTC | CASSQPSLIAGGPHEQFF